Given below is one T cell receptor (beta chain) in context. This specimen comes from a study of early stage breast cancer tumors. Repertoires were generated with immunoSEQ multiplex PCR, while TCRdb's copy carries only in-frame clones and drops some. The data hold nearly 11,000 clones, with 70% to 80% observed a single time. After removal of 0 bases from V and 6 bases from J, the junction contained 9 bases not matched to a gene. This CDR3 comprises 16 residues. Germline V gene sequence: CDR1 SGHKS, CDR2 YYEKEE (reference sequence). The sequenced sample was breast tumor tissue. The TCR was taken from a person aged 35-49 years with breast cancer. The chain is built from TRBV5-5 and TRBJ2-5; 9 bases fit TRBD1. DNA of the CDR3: TGTGCCAGCAGCTTGGGGTACGGACAGGGGTTGCAGACCCAGTACTTC. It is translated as CASSLGYGQGLQTQYF.